Here is one T cell receptor (beta chain) with its context. The antigen remains unidentified. The CDR3 is 14 residues long. Germline V CDR1 and CDR2: MGHRA, YSYEKL. The ends were cut back, 0 bases at V and 1 base at J, with 7 bases in the middle. Participants had chemo-refractory metastatic non-small-cell lung cancer and were treated with focal radiation plus ipilimumab CTLA-4 blockade. Clones were read by immunoSEQ multiplex PCR, and TCRdb kept only the in-frame ones, dropping some. This sample has about 30,000 clones, with approximately 79% found just once. These data are taken from a study of radiotherapy plus CTLA-4 blockade in lung cancer. Study context: Objective responses were recorded in around 18% of patients, with disease control recorded in less than 40%. Whole-study findings and limits: Researchers report tumor-derived TCR clones expanding in blood after radiotherapy plus ipilimumab.

The sample in question was peripheral blood, obtained from a patient treated with radiotherapy plus ipilimumab. This clonotype was sampled from a human donor with non-small cell lung cancer who had stable disease on radiotherapy plus ipilimumab. This chain uses TRBV4-1 with TRBJ2-7, with D tentatively TRBD2 (5 bases). This CDR3 reads CASSQDRGSYEQYV. DNA of the CDR3: TGCGCCAGCAGCCAAGACCGGGGATCCTACGAGCAGTACGTC.